This T cell receptor (beta chain) is from a study of shared clonotypes between healthy human individuals. Recent acute infections and vaccinations were absent in the healthy HIV-negative adult donors. CD4+ cells yielded CD45RA+ naive and CD45RA-negative memory subsets. Details on this clone: What it recognizes is unknown.

With 2 bases removed from V and 4 bases from J, the gap between germline ends came to 16 bases. The CDR3 is 16 amino acids. CDR1 and CDR2 (germline): SGHVS, FQNEAQ. Sequencing was performed with immunoSEQ multiplex PCR; in TCRdb, only in-frame clones are kept and a portion is missing. The sample holds approximately 1.4 million clones, 98% seen once. Study-wide findings and caveats: A few donors showed sharing of approximately 5% of naive CD4 clonotypes. Larger estimated richness was generally seen in naive subsets than in memory subsets.

Sequencing input: naive CD4+ T cells sorted from blood. The sample's subset: CD45RA+ positively selected. The sequence was collected from a man aged 30 to 39 in good health. The chain joins TRBV7-8 to TRBJ2-3; D might be TRBD1 (7 bases). CDR3 region: CASSLSRTGEADTQYF. CDR3 nucleotides: TGTGCCAGCAGCTTATCACGCACAGGGGAGGCAGATACGCAGTATTTT. The whole variable domain, filled in from reference TRBV7-8 and TRBJ2-3, reads GAGVSQSPRYKVAKRGQDVALRCDPISGHVSLFWYQQALGQGPEFLTYFQNEAQLDKSGLPSDRFFAERPEGSVSTLKIQRTQQEDSAVYLCASSLSRTGEADTQYFGPGTRLTVL.